A selection of T cell receptor beta chains follows, all from one sample in a study of shared clonotypes between healthy human individuals. This table comes from immunoSEQ multiplex PCR, and its TCRdb copy is limited to in-frame clones, with some not included. This sample has 2 million to 2.5 million clones, with nearly 97% found just once. Sequences were obtained from naive CD4+ T cells sorted from blood. These receptors came from a young man in good health. Both conserved end residues are part of each CDR3. The D gene is left open where the match is weak. Rows give clone size only sometimes, using once, few, many, or a class for an expanded clone.

V gene	clone size	D gene	J gene	CDR3 length	CDR3 protein	CDR3 DNA
TRBV14	-	TRBD1	TRBJ1-2	14	CASSRDRQIYGYTF	TGTGCCAGCAGCCGGGACAGGCAGATCTATGGCTACACCTTC
TRBV4-1	-	-	TRBJ1-1	15	CASSQGPTGRVAAFF	TGCGCCAGCAGCCAAGGGCCAACAGGGCGGGTGGCAGCTTTCTTT
TRBV6-1	-	TRBD1	TRBJ2-5	15	CASSGTGQGAETQYF	TGTGCCAGCAGTGGTACGGGACAGGGGGCAGAGACCCAGTACTTC
TRBV18	-	-	TRBJ2-7	12	CASSPESYEQYF	TGTGCCAGCTCACCAGAATCCTACGAGCAGTACTTC
TRBV9	-	-	TRBJ2-7	13	CASSVGPPDEQYF	TGTGCCAGCAGCGTAGGTCCGCCGGACGAGCAGTACTTC
TRBV19	-	-	TRBJ1-1	19	CASSIDEEDKPPMNTEAFF	TGTGCCAGTAGTATAGATGAGGAGGACAAACCTCCCATGAACACTGAAGCTTTCTTT
TRBV30	-	TRBD1	TRBJ1-4	15	CASSRTGTLNEKLFF	TGTGCCTCAAGCCGGACAGGGACCCTTAATGAAAAACTGTTTTTT
TRBV30	-	-	TRBJ2-5	12	CAWTGVGETQYF	TGTGCCTGGACAGGGGTAGGGGAGACCCAGTACTTC
TRBV5-1	-	TRBD1	TRBJ2-1	15	CASSLPGQGASEQFF	TGCGCCAGCAGCTTACCGGGACAGGGGGCGTCCGAGCAGTTCTTC
TRBV18	-	TRBD1	TRBJ1-1	17	CASSPPGTGIRNTEAFF	TGTGCCAGCTCACCACCGGGGACAGGGATTCGAAACACTGAAGCTTTCTTT
TRBV5-1	once	-	TRBJ2-2	15	CASSRATRDTGELFF	TGCGCCAGCAGCCGAGCGACCAGGGACACCGGGGAGCTGTTTTTT
TRBV7-9	-	TRBD1	TRBJ2-7	14	CASTSQGTLDEQYF	TGTGCCAGCACCTCACAGGGGACCCTTGACGAGCAGTACTTC
TRBV5-4	-	-	TRBJ2-5	14	CASSLSGLEETQYF	TGTGCCAGCAGCTTGTCGGGATTGGAGGAGACCCAGTACTTC
TRBV27	-	-	TRBJ1-6	16	CASSKRQSSYNSPLHF	TGTGCCAGCAGCAAACGACAGAGCTCCTATAATTCACCCCTCCACTTT
TRBV29-1	-	TRBD1	TRBJ1-6	14	CSVTQGSYNSPLHF	TGCAGCGTAACACAGGGGTCCTATAATTCACCCCTCCACTTT
TRBV7-2	-	TRBD1	TRBJ2-3	15	CASSLGDRVGDTQYF	TGTGCCAGCAGCTTAGGGGACAGGGTGGGAGATACGCAGTATTTT
TRBV18	once	TRBD1	TRBJ2-7	17	CASSPTSTGTGPYEQYF	TGTGCCAGCTCACCAACTTCTACCGGGACAGGGCCATACGAGCAGTACTTC
TRBV6-5	-	-	TRBJ2-3	15	CASSFRLELSHTQYF	TGTGCCAGCAGTTTTCGACTAGAGCTAAGTCATACGCAGTATTTT
TRBV30	-	TRBD2	TRBJ2-7	14	CAWSKRGINDEQYF	TGTGCCTGGAGTAAGCGGGGGATAAACGACGAGCAGTACTTC
TRBV10-3	-	TRBD2	TRBJ2-5	20	CAISELSSGQQPLFGETQYF	TGTGCCATCAGTGAGTTGTCTAGCGGCCAACAGCCCCTTTTTGGAGAGACCCAGTACTTC
TRBV4-2	-	-	TRBJ2-1	12	CASSQERRKQFF	TGTGCCAGCAGCCAAGAGAGGCGGAAGCAGTTCTTC
TRBV11-2	-	TRBD2	TRBJ2-2	16	CASSLGTSGYIGELFF	TGTGCCAGCAGCTTGGGGACTAGCGGTTATATAGGGGAGCTGTTTTTT
TRBV19	-	TRBD1	TRBJ1-6	14	CASTPGQGYSPLHF	TGTGCCAGTACTCCGGGACAGGGTTACTCACCCCTCCACTTT
TRBV7-7	-	-	TRBJ2-5	13	CASSFSGQETQYF	TGTGCTAGCAGCTTCTCGGGACAAGAGACCCAGTACTTC
TRBV4-1	-	TRBD1	TRBJ1-1	16	CASSQARQGLNTEAFF	TGCGCCAGCAGCCAAGCCCGACAGGGGTTGAACACTGAAGCTTTCTTT